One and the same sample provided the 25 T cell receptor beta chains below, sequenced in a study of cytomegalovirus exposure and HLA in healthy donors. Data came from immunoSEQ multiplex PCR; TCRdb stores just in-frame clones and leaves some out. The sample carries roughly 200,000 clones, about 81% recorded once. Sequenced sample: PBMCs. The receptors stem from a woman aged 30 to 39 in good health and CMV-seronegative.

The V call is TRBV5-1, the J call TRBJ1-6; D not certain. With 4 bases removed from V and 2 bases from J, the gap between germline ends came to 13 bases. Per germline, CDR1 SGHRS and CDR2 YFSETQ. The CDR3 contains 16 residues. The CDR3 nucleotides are TGCGCCAGCAGCCCGGTGGGAGGGACCTATAATTCACCCCTCCACTTT. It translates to CASSPVGGTYNSPLHF.

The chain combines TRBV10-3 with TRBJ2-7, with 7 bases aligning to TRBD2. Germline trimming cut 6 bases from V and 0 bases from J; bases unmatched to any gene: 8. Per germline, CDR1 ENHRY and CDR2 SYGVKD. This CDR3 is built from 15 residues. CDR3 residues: CAISNLGGFSYEQYF. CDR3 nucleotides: TGTGCCATCAGCAACCTCGGGGGGTTCTCCTACGAGCAGTACTTC.

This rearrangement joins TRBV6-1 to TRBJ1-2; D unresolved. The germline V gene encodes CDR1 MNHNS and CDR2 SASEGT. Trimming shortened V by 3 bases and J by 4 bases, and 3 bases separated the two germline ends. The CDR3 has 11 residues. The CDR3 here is CASSDSYGYTF. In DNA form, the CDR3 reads TGTGCCAGCAGTGACAGCTATGGCTACACCTTC.

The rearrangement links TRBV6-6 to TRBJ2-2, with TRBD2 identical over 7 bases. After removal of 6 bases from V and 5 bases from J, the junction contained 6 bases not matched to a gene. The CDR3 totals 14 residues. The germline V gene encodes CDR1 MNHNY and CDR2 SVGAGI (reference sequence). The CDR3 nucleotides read TGTGCCAGCAGGGGGAGCGGGATAACCGGGGAGCTGTTTTTT. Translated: CASRGSGITGELFF.

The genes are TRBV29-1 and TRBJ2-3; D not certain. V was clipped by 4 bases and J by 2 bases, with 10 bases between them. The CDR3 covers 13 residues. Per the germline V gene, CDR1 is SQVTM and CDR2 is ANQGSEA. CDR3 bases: TGCAGCGTTGCTATAATTATCACAGATACGCAGTATTTT. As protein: CSVAIIITDTQYF.

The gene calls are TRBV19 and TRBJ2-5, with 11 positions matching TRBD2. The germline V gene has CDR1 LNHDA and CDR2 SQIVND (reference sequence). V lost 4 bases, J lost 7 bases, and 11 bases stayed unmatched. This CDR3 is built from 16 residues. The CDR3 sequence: CASSTPIAGGPGTQYF. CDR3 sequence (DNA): TGTGCCAGTAGTACCCCCATAGCGGGGGGGCCGGGGACCCAGTACTTC. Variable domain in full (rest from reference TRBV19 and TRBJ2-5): DGGITQSPKYLFRKEGQNVTLSCEQNLNHDAMYWYRQDPGQGLRLIYYSQIVNDFQKGDIAEGYSVSREKKESFPLTVTSAQKNPTAFYLCASSTPIAGGPGTQYFGPGTRLLVL.

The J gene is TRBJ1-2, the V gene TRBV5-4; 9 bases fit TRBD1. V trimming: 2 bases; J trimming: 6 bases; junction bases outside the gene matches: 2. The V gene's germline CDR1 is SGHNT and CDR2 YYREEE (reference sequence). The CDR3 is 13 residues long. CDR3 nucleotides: TGTGCCAGCAGCTTACAGGGGGCGAATGGCTACACCTTC. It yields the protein CASSLQGANGYTF.

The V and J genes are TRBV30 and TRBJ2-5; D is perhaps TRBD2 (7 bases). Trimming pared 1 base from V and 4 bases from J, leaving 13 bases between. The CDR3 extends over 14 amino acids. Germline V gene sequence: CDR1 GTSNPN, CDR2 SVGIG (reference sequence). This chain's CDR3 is CAWSGWGGAETQYF. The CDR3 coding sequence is TGTGCCTGGAGTGGTTGGGGGGGGGCAGAGACCCAGTACTTC. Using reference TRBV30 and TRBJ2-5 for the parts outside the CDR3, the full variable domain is SQTIHQWPATLVQPVGSPLSLECTVEGTSNPNLYWYRQAAGRGLQLLFYSVGIGQISSEVPQNLSASRPQDRQFILSSKKLLLSDSGFYLCAWSGWGGAETQYFGPGTRLLVL.

CDR3 residues: CASSLGQGDGYTF. The CDR3 DNA reads as TGTGCCAGCAGCTTAGGACAGGGGGATGGCTACACCTTC. V is TRBV13 and J is TRBJ1-2; 8 nucleotides line up with TRBD1. Germline V gene sequence: CDR1 PRHDT, CDR2 FYEKMQ (reference sequence). CDR3 length: 13 amino acids. Unmatched junction bases numbered 0, after V lost 0 bases and J lost 6 bases.

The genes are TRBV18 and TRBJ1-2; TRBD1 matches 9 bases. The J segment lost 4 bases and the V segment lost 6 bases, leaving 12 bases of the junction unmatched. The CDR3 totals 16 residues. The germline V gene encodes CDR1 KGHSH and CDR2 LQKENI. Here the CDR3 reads CASSPGQGSWSYGYTF. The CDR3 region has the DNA TGTGCCAGCTCCCCGGGACAGGGCTCGTGGAGCTATGGCTACACCTTC. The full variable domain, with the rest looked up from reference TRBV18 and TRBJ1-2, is NAGVMQNPRHLVRRRGQEARLRCSPMKGHSHVYWYRQLPEEGLKFMVYLQKENIIDESGMPKERFSAEFPKEGPSILRIQQVVRGDSAAYFCASSPGQGSWSYGYTFGSGTRLTVV.

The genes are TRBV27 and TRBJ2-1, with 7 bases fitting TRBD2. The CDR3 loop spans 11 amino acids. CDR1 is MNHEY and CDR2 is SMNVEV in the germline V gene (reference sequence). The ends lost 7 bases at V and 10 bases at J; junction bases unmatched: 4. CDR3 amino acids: CASTAGLEQFF. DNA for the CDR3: TGTGCCAGCACAGCGGGACTGGAGCAGTTCTTC.

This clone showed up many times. The DNA of the CDR3 is TGTGCCAGCAAGATAGGGACAGGGAACACCGGGGAGCTGTTTTTT. Amino acids: CASKIGTGNTGELFF. The chain carries TRBV6-5 and TRBJ2-2; 8 bases align to TRBD1. Germline CDR1 MNHEY, CDR2 SVGAGI. The trim removed 7 bases at V and 1 base at J, leaving 5 bases unmatched. CDR3 length: 15 amino acids.

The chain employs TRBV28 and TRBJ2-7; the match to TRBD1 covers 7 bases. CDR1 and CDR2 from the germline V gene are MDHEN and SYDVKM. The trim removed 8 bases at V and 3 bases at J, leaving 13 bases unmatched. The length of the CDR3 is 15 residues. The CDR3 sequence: CASFPSTGQHYEQYF. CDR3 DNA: TGTGCCAGCTTCCCGTCGACAGGGCAGCACTACGAGCAGTACTTC.

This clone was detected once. The CDR3 here is CASSSTMIQYF. CDR3 nucleotides: TGTGCCAGCAGCTCGACAATGATTCAGTACTTC. This rearrangement joins TRBV7-2 to TRBJ2-4; D not resolved. CDR3 size: 11 residues. Germline V gene sequence: CDR1 SGHTA, CDR2 FQGNSA. V was shortened by 4 bases and J by 10 bases, with 8 bases between the two germline ends.

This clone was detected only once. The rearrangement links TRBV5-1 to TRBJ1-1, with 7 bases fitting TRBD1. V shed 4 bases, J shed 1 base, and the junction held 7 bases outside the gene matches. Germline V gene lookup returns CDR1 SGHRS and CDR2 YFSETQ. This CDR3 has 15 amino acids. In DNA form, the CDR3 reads TGCGCCAGCAGCCAAAGGGACAGCAAGAACACTGAAGCTTTCTTT. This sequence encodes CASSQRDSKNTEAFF.

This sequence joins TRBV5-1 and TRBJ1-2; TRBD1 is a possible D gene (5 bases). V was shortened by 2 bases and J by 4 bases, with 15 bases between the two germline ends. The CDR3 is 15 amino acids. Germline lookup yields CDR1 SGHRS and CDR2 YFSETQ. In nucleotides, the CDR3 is TGCGCCAGCAGCTTCGGACAAACAAGGTCCTATGGCTACACCTTC. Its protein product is CASSFGQTRSYGYTF. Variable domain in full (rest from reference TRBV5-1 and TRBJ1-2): KAGVTQTPRYLIKTRGQQVTLSCSPISGHRSVSWYQQTPGQGLQFLFEYFSETQRNKGNFPGRFSGRQFSNSRSEMNVSTLELGDSALYLCASSFGQTRSYGYTFGSGTRLTVV.

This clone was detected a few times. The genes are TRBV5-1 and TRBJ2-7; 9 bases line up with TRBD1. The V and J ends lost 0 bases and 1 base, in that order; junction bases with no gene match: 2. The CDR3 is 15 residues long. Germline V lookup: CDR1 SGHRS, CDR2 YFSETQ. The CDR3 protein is CASSLDGQGSYEQYF. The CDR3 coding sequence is TGCGCCAGCAGCTTGGACGGACAGGGGTCCTACGAGCAGTACTTC.

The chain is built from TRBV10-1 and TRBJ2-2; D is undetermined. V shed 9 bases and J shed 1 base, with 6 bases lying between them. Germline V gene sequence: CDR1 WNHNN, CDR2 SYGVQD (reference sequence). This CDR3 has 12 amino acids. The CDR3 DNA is TGCGCCAGTAGCCTGAACACCGGGGAGCTGTTTTTT. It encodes CASSLNTGELFF.

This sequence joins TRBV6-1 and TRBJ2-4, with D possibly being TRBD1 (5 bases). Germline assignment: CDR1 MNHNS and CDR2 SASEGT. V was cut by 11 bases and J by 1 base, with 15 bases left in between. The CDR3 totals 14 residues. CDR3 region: CAATTGWAKNIQYF. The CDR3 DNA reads TGTGCCGCCACTACAGGATGGGCCAAAAACATTCAGTACTTC.

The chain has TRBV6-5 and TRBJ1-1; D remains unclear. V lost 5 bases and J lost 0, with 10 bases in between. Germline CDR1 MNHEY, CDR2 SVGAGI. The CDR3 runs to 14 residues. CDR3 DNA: TGTGCCAGCAGTCGTACAGAGATGAACACTGAAGCTTTCTTT. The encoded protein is CASSRTEMNTEAFF.

The CDR3 loop reads CASSSVAGGRYTEAFF. Written as DNA, the CDR3 is TGTGCCAGCAGCTCGGTGGCAGGGGGTCGGTACACTGAAGCTTTCTTT. This chain connects TRBV5-6 to TRBJ1-1, with 7 bases lining up with TRBD1. The V and J ends lost 3 bases and 3 bases, in that order; junction bases with no gene match: 11. The CDR3 is 16 residues long. The germline CDR1 and CDR2 sequences are SGHDT and YYEEEE. The full variable domain, completed using reference TRBV5-6 and TRBJ1-1, is DAGVTQSPTHLIKTRGQQVTLRCSPKSGHDTVSWYQQALGQGPQFIFQYYEEEERQRGNFPDRFSGHQFPNYSSELNVNALLLGDSALYLCASSSVAGGRYTEAFFGQGTRLTVV.

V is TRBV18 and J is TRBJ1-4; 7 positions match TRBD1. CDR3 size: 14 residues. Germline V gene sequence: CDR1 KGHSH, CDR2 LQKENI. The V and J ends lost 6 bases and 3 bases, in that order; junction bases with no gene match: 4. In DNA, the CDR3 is TGTGCCAGCTCCGAGGGGGCTGCTAATGAAAAACTGTTTTTT. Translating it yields CASSEGAANEKLFF.

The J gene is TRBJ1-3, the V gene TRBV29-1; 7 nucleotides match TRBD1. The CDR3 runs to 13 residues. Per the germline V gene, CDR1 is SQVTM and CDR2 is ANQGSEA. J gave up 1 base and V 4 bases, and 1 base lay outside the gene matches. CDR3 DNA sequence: TGCAGCGTTGCCAGGGGGTCTGGAAACACCATATATTTT. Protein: CSVARGSGNTIYF.

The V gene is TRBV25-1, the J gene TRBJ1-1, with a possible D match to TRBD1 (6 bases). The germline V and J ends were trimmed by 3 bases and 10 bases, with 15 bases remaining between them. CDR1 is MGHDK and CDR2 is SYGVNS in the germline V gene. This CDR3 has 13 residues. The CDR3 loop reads CASSESGGASAFF. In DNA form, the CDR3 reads TGTGCCAGCAGTGAGAGTGGGGGGGCATCAGCTTTCTTT. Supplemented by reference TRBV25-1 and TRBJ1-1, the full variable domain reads EADIYQTPRYLVIGTGKKITLECSQTMGHDKMYWYQQDPGMELHLIHYSYGVNSTEKGDLSSESTVSRIRTEHFPLTLESARPSHTSQYLCASSESGGASAFFGQGTRLTVV.

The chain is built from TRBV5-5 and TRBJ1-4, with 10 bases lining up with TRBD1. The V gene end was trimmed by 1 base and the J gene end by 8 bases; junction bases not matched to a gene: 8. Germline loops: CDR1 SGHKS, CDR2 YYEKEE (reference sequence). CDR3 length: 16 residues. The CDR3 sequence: CASSLWGTGAGEKLFF. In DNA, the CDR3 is TGTGCCAGCAGCTTGTGGGGGACAGGGGCAGGGGAAAAACTGTTTTTT.